The entry below gives a single TCR beta chain sequence along with its context. The source of the sample is a study of cytomegalovirus exposure and HLA in healthy donors. Germline CDR1 reads SGDLS; CDR2 reads YYNGEE. The CDR3 loop spans 21 amino acids. The V and J ends lost 4 bases and 6 bases, in that order; junction bases with no gene match: 25. Vbeta (60) and Jbeta (13) primers were used in the PCR. Generated by immunoSEQ multiplex PCR, the TCRdb table keeps only in-frame clones and is missing some. Seen here are approximately 280,000 clones, 86% observed once, and the top ten hold less than 4%. Source material: PBMCs. This clonotype was sampled from a middle-aged man in good health and CMV-seropositive. The V and J genes are TRBV9 and TRBJ2-7; 13 bases line up with TRBD2. CDR3 sequence: CASSRPGLAGVNISIGAEQYF. The CDR3 DNA sequence: TGTGCCAGCAGCAGACCCGGACTAGCGGGAGTAAATATCTCGATTGGGGCCGAGCAGTACTTC.